These 27 T cell receptor beta chains share one sample of origin, sequenced in a study of T cells in Graves' hyperthyroidism and ophthalmopathy (dated by TCRdb to 2018 to 2020). The library came from multiplex PCR. Sequencing relied on an Illumina HiSeq 2000. Amplification of TCR beta CDR3 regions was carried out from RNA transcripts. For the first round of RT-PCR on the TCR CDR3, the HTBI primer set was used together with the Qiagen OneStep RT-PCR kit. TCRdb took the public reads, trimmed them with fastp at Q25, ran MiXCR for clone calling and kept in-frame beta chains. Each record represents a unique CDR3 protein, reported with the most common genes and DNA among its rows. The table for this sample lists 350,000 to 400,000 distinct CDR3 sequences; 15% of them were counted only once. The ten largest clonotypes hold approximately 32% of the sample. The sample was blood. Receptors were obtained from a woman aged 25 to 39 with Graves' hyperthyroidism.

This clonotype was found many times. The rearrangement uses TRBV28 and TRBJ2-5; TRBD1 agrees at 11 bases. This CDR3 is 17 amino acids long. The V gene's germline CDR1 is MDHEN and CDR2 SYDVKM. The J segment lost 5 bases and the V segment lost 5 bases, leaving 13 bases of the junction unmatched. The DNA of the CDR3 is TGTGCCAGCAGTCGAAGAACCTGGGACAGGGGGTGGGAGACCCAGTACTTC. Translating gives CASSRRTWDRGWETQYF.

This clonotype has a count of ten or more. The chain recombines TRBV6-1 with TRBJ1-2; D might be TRBD1 (6 bases). Trimming left V 5 bases short and J 3 bases short, with 13 bases between. This CDR3 is 14 amino acids long. Germline V gene lookup returns CDR1 MNHNS and CDR2 SASEGT. CDR3: CASSWGAGDYGYTF. CDR3 in DNA: TGTGCCAGCAGTTGGGGAGCAGGGGACTATGGCTACACCTTC.

This clonotype was seen at least ten times. CDR3 residues: CAWSTAREVSTDTQYF. Here the CDR3 DNA reads TGTGCCTGGAGTACCGCCCGGGAGGTTAGCACAGATACGCAGTATTTT. The chain links TRBV30 to TRBJ2-3; TRBD2 matches 7 bases. V trimming: 2 bases; J trimming: 0 bases; junction bases outside the gene matches: 8. The germline V gene has CDR1 GTSNPN and CDR2 SVGIG (reference sequence). There are 16 residues in the CDR3.

This clonotype was observed at least ten times. The chain recombines TRBV30 with TRBJ1-2, with D unresolved. This CDR3 spans 10 amino acids. Per the germline V gene, CDR1 is GTSNPN and CDR2 is SVGIG (reference sequence). Trimming pared 1 base from V and 5 bases from J, leaving 2 bases between. The CDR3 loop reads CAWSEYGYTF. In DNA form, the CDR3 reads TGTGCCTGGAGTGAATATGGCTACACCTTC.

The genes are TRBV19 and TRBJ2-2; 11 nucleotides match TRBD2. CDR1 is LNHDA and CDR2 is SQIVND in the germline V gene (reference sequence). The trim removed 3 bases at V and 1 base at J, leaving 7 bases unmatched. This CDR3 has 18 residues. The CDR3 region has the DNA TGTGCCAGTAGTATCCGGTTAGGGACTAGCGGGAACACCGGGGAGCTGTTTTTT. It translates to CASSIRLGTSGNTGELFF.

This clonotype was recorded many times. CDR3 region: CASSPTWASGGTDTQYF. DNA for the CDR3: TGTGCCAGCTCACCAACTTGGGCGTCAGGCGGCACAGATACGCAGTATTTT. This chain joins TRBV18 and TRBJ2-3; D is undetermined. Trimming cost V 2 bases and J 1 base, with 16 bases left between them. In germline, CDR1 is KGHSH, CDR2 LQKENI. The CDR3 is 17 amino acids. Together with reference TRBV18 and TRBJ2-3, the CDR3 gives the full variable domain: NAGVMQNPRHLVRRRGQEARLRCSPMKGHSHVYWYRQLPEEGLKFMVYLQKENIIDESGMPKERFSAEFPKEGPSILRIQQVVRGDSAAYFCASSPTWASGGTDTQYFGPGTRLTVL.

The table lists this clonotype with many counts. The genes are TRBV24-1 and TRBJ2-5; a weak D match, TRBD2 (7 bases). Germline CDR1 reads KGHDR; CDR2 reads SFDVKD. The CDR3 contains 15 residues. V lost 4 bases and J 1 base, leaving 12 bases between the germline ends. DNA of the CDR3: TGTGCCACCAGTGAGGGGGGGACAATCCAAGAGACCCAGTACTTC. Its protein is CATSEGGTIQETQYF.

This chain uses TRBV6-1 with TRBJ2-2; 9 positions agree with TRBD1. Germline V CDR1 and CDR2: MNHNS, SASEGT. V gave up 8 bases and J gave up 6 bases; unmatched junction bases: 7. The CDR3 is 14 residues long. As DNA, the CDR3 is TGTGCCAGCGTAAGGGGACAGGGAGCCGGGGAGCTGTTTTTT. It is translated as CASVRGQGAGELFF.

This clonotype was counted ten times or more. V usage is TRBV2 and J usage is TRBJ2-3; D possibly corresponds to TRBD1 (6 bases). Trimming removed 6 bases at V and 9 bases at J, with 13 bases between. The germline V gene has CDR1 SNHLY and CDR2 FYNNEI. The CDR3 consists of 12 residues. The CDR3 reads CASRDSLTTQYF. The CDR3 region has the DNA TGTGCCAGCAGGGACAGTCTAACGACGCAGTATTTT.

Ten or more counts support this clonotype. The chain employs TRBV5-1 and TRBJ2-2; no reliable D call. Germline assignment: CDR1 SGHRS and CDR2 YFSETQ. V gave up 2 bases and J gave up 3 bases, with 11 bases separating them. This CDR3 spans 15 amino acids. This chain's CDR3 is CASSLAVIYTGELFF. The CDR3 DNA sequence: TGCGCCAGCAGCTTAGCCGTAATCTACACCGGGGAGCTGTTTTTT.

This clonotype was recorded a few times. The J gene is TRBJ2-7, the V gene TRBV6-1; 9 positions agree with TRBD2. The CDR3 extends over 17 amino acids. Trimming removed 0 bases from V and 3 bases from J; junction bases left unmatched: 9. CDR1 and CDR2 (germline): MNHNS, SASEGT. CDR3 sequence reads: CASSEAGGRALYYEQYF. The CDR3 nucleotides are TGTGCCAGCAGTGAAGCCGGCGGGAGGGCCCTTTACTACGAGCAGTACTTC.

The chain is built from TRBV6-1 and TRBJ1-1; D uncertain. CDR1 MNHNS and CDR2 SASEGT come from the germline V gene. V was trimmed by 6 bases and J by 1 base, leaving 9 bases between them. This CDR3 has 13 residues. The CDR3 DNA follows: TGTGCCAGCAGGACCCTCGGGAACACTGAAGCTTTCTTT. Translating it yields CASRTLGNTEAFF.

This clonotype was observed at least ten times. The chain joins TRBV28 to TRBJ2-5; 7 nucleotides match TRBD1. Trimming at V came to 5 bases and at J to 7 bases, leaving 13 bases not matched to a gene. The germline gives CDR1 MDHEN, CDR2 SYDVKM. CDR3 length: 15 amino acids. In DNA form, the CDR3 reads TGTGCCAGCAGTCCAGGTTATGGGACAGCTGGGACCCAGTACTTC. Translation: CASSPGYGTAGTQYF.

Comments on this clonotype: This may arise from a read error, as a much more abundant clone is one base away. The V and J genes are TRBV7-8 and TRBJ2-5; D uncertain. This CDR3 is built from 11 residues. The V and J ends lost 1 base and 12 bases respectively, with 9 bases between them. CDR1 and CDR2 from the germline V gene are SGHVS and FQNEAQ. The CDR3 sequence is CASSLETWEYF. CDR3 coding DNA: TGTGCCAGCAGCTTAGAGACGTGGGAGTACTTC. The variable domain in full, with the rest retrieved from reference TRBV7-8 and TRBJ2-5, is GAGVSQSPRYKVAKRGQDVALRCDPISGHVSLFWYQQALGQGPEFLTYFQNEAQLDKSGLPSDRFFAERPEGSVSTLKIQRTQQEDSAVYLCASSLETWEYFGPGTRLLVL.

This clonotype was seen at least ten times. This rearrangement joins TRBV15 to TRBJ1-5; D gene ambiguous. The CDR3 runs 16 residues. The germline V gene encodes CDR1 LNHNV and CDR2 YYDKDF (reference sequence). Trimming cost V 3 bases and J 6 bases, with 18 bases left between them. The chain's CDR3 is CATSSGSERLGQPQHF. The CDR3 nucleotides read TGTGCCACCAGCAGTGGGTCTGAACGATTGGGTCAGCCCCAGCATTTT.

The CDR3 region has the DNA TGTGCCAGCAGTGAGGTGGGGGATACGCAGTATTTT. Encoded protein: CASSEVGDTQYF. The chain recombines TRBV6-1 with TRBJ2-3; D unresolved. Germline CDR1 is MNHNS and CDR2 is SASEGT. This CDR3 spans 12 amino acids. V was cut by 3 bases and J by 6 bases, with 7 bases left in between.

The chain uses TRBV25-1 and TRBJ2-7; 8 bases agree with TRBD1. The germline V gene has CDR1 MGHDK and CDR2 SYGVNS. V was clipped by 6 bases and J by 2 bases; unmatched bases: 3. The CDR3 sequence is 13 residues long. The CDR3 spells CASRDRETYEQYF. The CDR3 nucleotides are TGTGCCAGCAGGGACAGGGAGACCTACGAGCAGTACTTC.

The chain couples TRBV7-9 to TRBJ2-1, with 7 bases matching TRBD2. V shed 5 bases and J 8 bases; nucleotides not matched to a gene: 6. Germline loops: CDR1 SEHNR, CDR2 FQNEAQ (reference sequence). The CDR3 runs to 13 residues. CDR3 sequence (DNA): TGTGCCAGCAGCCCGGGACTATCCCATGAGCAGTTCTTC. This encodes CASSPGLSHEQFF.

This chain joins TRBV18 and TRBJ2-3; 7 bases are a match to TRBD2. Germline-derived CDR1 and CDR2 are KGHSH and LQKENI. V was pared by 8 bases and J by 0 bases, with 5 bases of the junction left unmatched. The CDR3 runs 14 residues. The CDR3 coding sequence is TGTGCCAGCACAGCGGGGACTAGCACAGATACGCAGTATTTT. Its protein is CASTAGTSTDTQYF.

This chain uses TRBV19 with TRBJ1-5; 8 bases align to TRBD1. V gave up 11 bases and J gave up 4 bases; unmatched junction bases: 7. Germline CDR1 LNHDA, CDR2 SQIVND (reference sequence). The CDR3 contains 13 residues. CDR3 DNA sequence: TGTGCCGGGGGGACAGGATCGAATCAGCCCCAGCATTTT. Encoded protein: CAGGTGSNQPQHF.

This clonotype was counted at least ten times. The rearrangement joins TRBV3-1 to TRBJ2-1, with 12 bases that match TRBD2. Germline CDR1 LGHDT, CDR2 YNNKEL (reference sequence). The V segment lost 4 bases and the J segment 9 bases; nucleotides outside the gene matches: 4. The length of the CDR3 is 14 residues. The CDR3 DNA follows: TGTGCCAGCAGCCCACTAGCGGGAGGACTTGAGCAGTTCTTC. It specifies CASSPLAGGLEQFF.

In this sample, this clonotype turned up a few times. The rearrangement joins TRBV15 to TRBJ2-5; D might be TRBD1 (5 bases). Trimming stripped 4 bases from V and 7 bases from J, with 19 bases between. This CDR3 region has 15 residues. From germline, CDR1 is LNHNV and CDR2 YYDKDF (reference sequence). The CDR3 DNA sequence: TGTGCCACCAGCATTAACGTAAGGGGCGCCGGGACCCAGTACTTC. Translation: CATSINVRGAGTQYF.

This clonotype occurred many times. The chain couples TRBV20-1 to TRBJ2-5; D gene uncertain. The germline V gene encodes CDR1 DFQATT and CDR2 SNEGSKA (reference sequence). V was pared by 0 bases and J by 4 bases, with 15 bases between. The CDR3 is 15 amino acids. This CDR3 is CSARDWGFGSETQYF. The CDR3 bases are TGCAGTGCTAGAGATTGGGGATTTGGCTCAGAGACCCAGTACTTC.

This clonotype was counted at least ten times. This chain uses TRBV10-3 with TRBJ2-1; tentatively, D is TRBD2 (6 bases). Germline loops: CDR1 ENHRY, CDR2 SYGVKD. The CDR3 has 17 residues. The V gene lost 3 bases and the J gene lost 4 bases, with 19 bases spanning the gap. CDR3 sequence: CAISEGLGRERYNEQFF. The DNA of the CDR3 is TGTGCCATCAGTGAAGGGTTGGGCCGGGAGAGGTACAATGAGCAGTTCTTC.

This clonotype has just a few counts. Relative to the germline gene, one junction end is altered; a read error may explain this. The rearrangement joins TRBV7-2 to TRBJ2-3; D ambiguous. Germline loops: CDR1 SGHTA, CDR2 FQGNSA. The CDR3 runs 11 residues. The DNA of the CDR3 is TGTGCCAGCAACTTAGTGGATACGCAGTATTTT. This codes for CASNLVDTQYF. Full variable domain (outside the CDR3, taken from reference TRBV7-2 and TRBJ2-3): GAGVSQSPSNKVTEKGKDVELRCDPISGHTALYWYRQSLGQGLEFLIYFQGNSAPDKSGLPSDRFSAERTGGSVSTLTIQRTQQEDSAVYLCASNLVDTQYFGPGTRLTVL.

Worth noting for this clonotype: A much larger clonotype is one base distant, so this may be a read error. The chain uses TRBV20-1 and TRBJ2-1; the match to TRBD2 covers 8 bases. CDR1 DFQATT and CDR2 SNEGSKA come from the germline V gene (reference sequence). This CDR3 contains 13 residues. J gave up 10 bases and V 6 bases, and 11 bases lay outside the gene matches. CDR3 sequence reads: CSAGLASLYEQFF. The CDR3 nucleotides are TGCAGTGCAGGACTAGCCTCGTTGTACGAGCAGTTCTTC.

The CDR3 here is CATSSTLNTEAFF. The CDR3 DNA reads TGTGCCACCAGCTCCACCCTGAACACTGAAGCTTTCTTT. This sequence joins TRBV15 and TRBJ1-1, with D uncertain. The CDR3 is made up of 13 amino acids. V was clipped by 5 bases and J by 0 bases, with 7 bases between them. Germline values: CDR1 LNHNV, CDR2 YYDKDF (reference sequence). Complete variable domain (other parts from reference TRBV15 and TRBJ1-1): DAMVIQNPRYQVTQFGKPVTLSCSQTLNHNVMYWYQQKSSQAPKLLFHYYDKDFNNEADTPDNFQSRRPNTSFCFLDIRSPGLGDTAMYLCATSSTLNTEAFFGQGTRLTVV.